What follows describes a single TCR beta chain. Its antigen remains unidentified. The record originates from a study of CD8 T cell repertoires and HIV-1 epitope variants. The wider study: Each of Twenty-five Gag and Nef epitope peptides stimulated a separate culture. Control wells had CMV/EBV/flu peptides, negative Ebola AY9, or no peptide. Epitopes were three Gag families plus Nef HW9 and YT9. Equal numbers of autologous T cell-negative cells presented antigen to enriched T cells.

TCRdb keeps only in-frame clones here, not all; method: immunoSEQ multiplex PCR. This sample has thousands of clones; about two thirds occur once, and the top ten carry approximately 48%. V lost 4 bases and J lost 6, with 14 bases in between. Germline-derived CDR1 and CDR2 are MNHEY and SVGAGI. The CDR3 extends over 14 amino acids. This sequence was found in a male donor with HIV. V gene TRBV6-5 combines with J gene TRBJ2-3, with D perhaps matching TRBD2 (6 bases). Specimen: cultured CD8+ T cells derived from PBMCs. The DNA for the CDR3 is TGTGCCAGCAGTTTATCAACAGGAGGGGATACGCAGTATTTT. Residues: CASSLSTGGDTQYF.